Reported below is one T cell receptor (beta chain). Sequenced by immunoSEQ multiplex PCR; TCRdb stores in-frame clones only, minus some. Of about 480,000 clones in the sample, about 85% were seen once. Allocation to cohorts depended on clinical history reported by the participants. The CDR3 is 16 residues long. In germline, CDR1 is MGHRA, CDR2 YSYEKL. Trimming cost V 1 base and J 10 bases; bases outside gene matches: 8. The source of the sample is a study of blood T cell repertoires in COVID-19. The genes are TRBV4-1 and TRBJ2-1, with 12 bases aligning to TRBD2. Sample: PBMCs or T cells enriched from blood (not recorded which). The source of this sequence is a woman aged 55-69 years who had recovered from COVID-19. CDR3 coding DNA: TGCGCCAGCAGCCAAGCTAGCGGGGGGGCAACACTAGAGCAGTTCTTC. It encodes CASSQASGGATLEQFF.